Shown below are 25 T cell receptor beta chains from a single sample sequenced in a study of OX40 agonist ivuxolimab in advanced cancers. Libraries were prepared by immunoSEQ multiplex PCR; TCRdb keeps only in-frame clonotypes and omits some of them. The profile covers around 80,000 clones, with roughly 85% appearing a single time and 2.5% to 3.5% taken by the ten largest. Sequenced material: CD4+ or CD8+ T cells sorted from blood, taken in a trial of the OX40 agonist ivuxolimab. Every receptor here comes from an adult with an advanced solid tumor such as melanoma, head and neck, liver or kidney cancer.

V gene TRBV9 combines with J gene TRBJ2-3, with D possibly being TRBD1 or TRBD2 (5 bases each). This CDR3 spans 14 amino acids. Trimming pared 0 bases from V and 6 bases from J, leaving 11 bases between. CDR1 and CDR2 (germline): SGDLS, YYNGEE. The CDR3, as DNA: TGTGCCAGCAGCGTAGGAGGGGTTCTGGATACGCAGTATTTT. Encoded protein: CASSVGGVLDTQYF.

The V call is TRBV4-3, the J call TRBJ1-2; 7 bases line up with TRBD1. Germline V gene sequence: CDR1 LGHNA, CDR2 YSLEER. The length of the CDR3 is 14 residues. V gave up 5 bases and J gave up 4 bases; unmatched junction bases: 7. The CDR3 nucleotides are TGCGCCAGCAGCAACGAGGGGGCAGGCTATGGCTACACCTTC. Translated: CASSNEGAGYGYTF.

CDR3 in amino acids: CASSSGDEVGTYEQYF. In DNA, the CDR3 is TGTGCCAGCAGCTCTGGAGACGAAGTGGGTACCTACGAGCAGTACTTC. The chain recombines TRBV11-3 with TRBJ2-7; D call uncertain. CDR3 length: 16 amino acids. CDR1 SGHNT and CDR2 YENEEA come from the germline V gene. Trimming removed 4 bases at V and 2 bases at J, with 18 bases between.

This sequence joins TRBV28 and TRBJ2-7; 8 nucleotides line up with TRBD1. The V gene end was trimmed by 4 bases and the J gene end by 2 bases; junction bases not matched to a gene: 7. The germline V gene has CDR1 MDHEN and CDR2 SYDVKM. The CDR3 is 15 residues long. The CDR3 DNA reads TGTGCCAGCAGTTCTCTGGACAGGGAACCCTACGAGCAGTACTTC. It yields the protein CASSSLDREPYEQYF.

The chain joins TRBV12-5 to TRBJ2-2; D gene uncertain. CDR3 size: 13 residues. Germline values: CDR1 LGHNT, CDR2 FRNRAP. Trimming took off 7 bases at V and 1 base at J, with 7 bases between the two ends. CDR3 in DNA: TGTGCTAGTGCCGAGAGGAACACCGGGGAGCTGTTTTTT. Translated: CASAERNTGELFF.

The CDR3 reads CASSRQGQGHNEQFF. DNA for the CDR3: TGTGCCAGCAGCCGCCAGGGACAGGGTCACAATGAGCAGTTCTTC. This chain joins TRBV6-5 and TRBJ2-1; 9 positions agree with TRBD1. This CDR3 is 15 amino acids long. Trimming removed 6 bases from V and 5 bases from J; junction bases left unmatched: 8. Germline CDR1 and CDR2: MNHEY and SVGAGI.

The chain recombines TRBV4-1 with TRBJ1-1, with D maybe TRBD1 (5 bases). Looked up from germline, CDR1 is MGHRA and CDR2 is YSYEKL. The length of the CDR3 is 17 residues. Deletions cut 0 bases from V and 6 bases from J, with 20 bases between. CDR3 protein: CASSQDPPGLLYSEAFF. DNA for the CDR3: TGCGCCAGCAGCCAAGACCCCCCAGGGCTCCTCTACTCTGAAGCTTTCTTT.

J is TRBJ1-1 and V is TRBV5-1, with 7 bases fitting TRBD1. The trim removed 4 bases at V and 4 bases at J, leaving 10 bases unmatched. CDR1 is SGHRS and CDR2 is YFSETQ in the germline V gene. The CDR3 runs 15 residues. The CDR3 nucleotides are TGCGCCAGCAGCCTACGACAGGGCCGGGGCACTGAAGCTTTCTTT. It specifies CASSLRQGRGTEAFF.

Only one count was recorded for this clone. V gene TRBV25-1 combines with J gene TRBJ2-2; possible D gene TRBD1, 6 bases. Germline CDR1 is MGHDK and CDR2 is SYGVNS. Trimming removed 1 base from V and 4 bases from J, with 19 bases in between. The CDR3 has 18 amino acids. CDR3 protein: CASSELRGQGQGTGELFF. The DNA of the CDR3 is TGTGCCAGCAGTGAATTGAGAGGTCAGGGGCAGGGCACCGGGGAGCTGTTTTTT.

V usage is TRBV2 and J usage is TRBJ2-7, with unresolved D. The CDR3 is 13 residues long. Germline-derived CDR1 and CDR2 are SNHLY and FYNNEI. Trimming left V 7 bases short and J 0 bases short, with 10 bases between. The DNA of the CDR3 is TGTGCCAGCACGACCTTTTTCTCCTACGAGCAGTACTTC. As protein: CASTTFFSYEQYF.

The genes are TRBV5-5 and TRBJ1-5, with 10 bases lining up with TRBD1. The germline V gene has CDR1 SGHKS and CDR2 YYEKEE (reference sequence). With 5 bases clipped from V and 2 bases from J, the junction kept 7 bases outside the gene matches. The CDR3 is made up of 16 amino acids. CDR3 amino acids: CASRRTGGEGNQPQHF. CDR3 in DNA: TGTGCCAGCAGGCGGACAGGGGGAGAAGGCAATCAGCCCCAGCATTTT.

For the CDR3, the DNA is TGCAGCGTTGAAGGGACAGGGGGAGGGTATGGCTACACCTTC. Translation: CSVEGTGGGYGYTF. V usage is TRBV29-1 and J usage is TRBJ1-2; 10 bases are a match to TRBD1. Germline trimming cut 1 base from V and 5 bases from J; bases unmatched to any gene: 4. The germline CDR1 and CDR2 sequences are SQVTM and ANQGSEA. This CDR3 spans 14 amino acids.

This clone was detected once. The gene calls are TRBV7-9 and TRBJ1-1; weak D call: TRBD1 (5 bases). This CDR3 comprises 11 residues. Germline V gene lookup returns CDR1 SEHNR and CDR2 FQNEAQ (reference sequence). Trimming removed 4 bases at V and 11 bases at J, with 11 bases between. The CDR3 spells CASSWGLGAFF. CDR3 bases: TGTGCCAGCAGCTGGGGCCTCGGGGCTTTCTTT.

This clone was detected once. Here the CDR3 reads CASSSLRDSEMNTEAFF. The CDR3, as DNA: TGTGCCAGCAGCTCTCTCCGGGACAGCGAGATGAACACTGAAGCTTTCTTT. This chain links TRBV7-9 with TRBJ1-1; 7 bases match TRBD1. With V trimmed by 4 bases and J by 0 bases, 11 bases remained unmatched. The germline CDR1 and CDR2 sequences are SEHNR and FQNEAQ (reference sequence). CDR3 length: 17 residues.

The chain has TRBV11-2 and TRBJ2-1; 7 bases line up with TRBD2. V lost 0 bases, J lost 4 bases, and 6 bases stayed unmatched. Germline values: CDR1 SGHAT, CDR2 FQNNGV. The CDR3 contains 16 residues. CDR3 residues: CASSLEGGPSYNEQFF. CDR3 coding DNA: TGTGCCAGCAGCTTAGAGGGAGGGCCGTCTTACAATGAGCAGTTCTTC.

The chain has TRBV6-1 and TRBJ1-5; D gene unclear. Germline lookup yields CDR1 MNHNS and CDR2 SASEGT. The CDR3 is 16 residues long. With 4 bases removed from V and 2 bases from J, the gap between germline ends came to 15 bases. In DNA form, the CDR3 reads TGTGCCAGCAGTGCTTTTCGGTGGGAGCGCAATCAGCCCCAGCATTTT. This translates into CASSAFRWERNQPQHF.

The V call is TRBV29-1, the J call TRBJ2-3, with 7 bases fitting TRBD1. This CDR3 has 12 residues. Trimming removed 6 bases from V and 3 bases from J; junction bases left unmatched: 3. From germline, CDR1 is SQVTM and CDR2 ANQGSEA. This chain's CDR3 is CSVVQGTDTQYF. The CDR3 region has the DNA TGCAGCGTAGTACAGGGGACAGATACGCAGTATTTT.

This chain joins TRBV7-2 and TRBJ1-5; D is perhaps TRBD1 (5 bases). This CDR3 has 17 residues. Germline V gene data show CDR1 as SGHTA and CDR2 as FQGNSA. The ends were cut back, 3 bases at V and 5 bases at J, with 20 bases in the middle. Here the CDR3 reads CASSFITEKGTHQPQHF. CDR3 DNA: TGTGCCAGCAGCTTCATAACGGAAAAAGGGACCCATCAGCCCCAGCATTTT.

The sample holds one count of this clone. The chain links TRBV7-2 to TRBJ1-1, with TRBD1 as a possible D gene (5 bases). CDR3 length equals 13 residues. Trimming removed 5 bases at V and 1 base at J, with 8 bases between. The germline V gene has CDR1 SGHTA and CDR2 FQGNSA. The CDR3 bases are TGTGCCAGCAGCCCCCAGGGGAACACTGAAGCTTTCTTT. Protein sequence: CASSPQGNTEAFF.

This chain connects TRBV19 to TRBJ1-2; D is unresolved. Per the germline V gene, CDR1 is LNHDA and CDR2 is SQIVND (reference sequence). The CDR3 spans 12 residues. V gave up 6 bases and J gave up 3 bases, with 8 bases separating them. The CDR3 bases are TGTGCCAGTAGGCAGTCGGACTATGGCTACACCTTC. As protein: CASRQSDYGYTF.

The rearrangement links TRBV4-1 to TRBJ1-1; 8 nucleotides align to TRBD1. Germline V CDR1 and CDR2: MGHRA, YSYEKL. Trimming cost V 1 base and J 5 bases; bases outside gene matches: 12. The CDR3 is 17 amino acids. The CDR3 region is CASSQGPRTGGGTEAFF. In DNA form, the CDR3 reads TGCGCCAGCAGCCAAGGTCCCCGAACAGGGGGAGGGACTGAAGCTTTCTTT.

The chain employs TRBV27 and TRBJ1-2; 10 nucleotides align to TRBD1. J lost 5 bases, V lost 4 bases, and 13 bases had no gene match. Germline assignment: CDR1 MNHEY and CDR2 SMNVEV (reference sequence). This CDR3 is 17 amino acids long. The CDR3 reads CASSSSTGGARQYGYTF. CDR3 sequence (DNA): TGTGCCAGCAGTTCCTCGACAGGGGGCGCAAGACAGTATGGCTACACCTTC.

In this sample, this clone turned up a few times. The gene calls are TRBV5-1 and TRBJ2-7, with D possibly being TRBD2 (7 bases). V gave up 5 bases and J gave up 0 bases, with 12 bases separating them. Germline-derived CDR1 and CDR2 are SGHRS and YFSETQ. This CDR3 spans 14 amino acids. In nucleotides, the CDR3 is TGCGCCAGCAGGGGGGGGGCGAGCTCCTACGAGCAGTACTTC. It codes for CASRGGASSYEQYF.

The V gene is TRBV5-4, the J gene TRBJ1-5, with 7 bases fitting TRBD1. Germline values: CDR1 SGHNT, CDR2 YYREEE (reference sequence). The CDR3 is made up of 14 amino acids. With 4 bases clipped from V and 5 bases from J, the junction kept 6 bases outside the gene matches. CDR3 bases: TGTGCCAGCAGCATTAGACAGGGAGATCAGCCCCAGCATTTT. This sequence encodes CASSIRQGDQPQHF.

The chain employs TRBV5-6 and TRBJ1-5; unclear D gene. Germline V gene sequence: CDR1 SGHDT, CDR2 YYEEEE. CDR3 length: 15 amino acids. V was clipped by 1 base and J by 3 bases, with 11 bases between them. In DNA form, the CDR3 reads TGTGCCAGCAGCTTGACAGCGCTGAACAATCAGCCCCAGCATTTT. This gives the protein CASSLTALNNQPQHF.